This paragraph covers one T cell receptor (beta chain) sequence. The target of this receptor is not known. No clone much larger than this one lies a single base away; base qualities are absent. Inclusive of the bounding cysteine and phenylalanine, the CDR3 is 14 residues long. The CDR3 DNA has 42 bases and is translated from base 1. V is pared back by 4 bases and J by 1 base, with 7 bases lying between the germline termini. CDR1 and CDR2, looked up from the germline V gene (reference sequence), are PRHDT and FYEKMQ. This sample stems from a study of radiotherapy plus CTLA-4 blockade in lung cancer (dated by TCRdb to the late 2010s). Concerning the study at large: Objective responses were observed in 18% of enrolled patients, and disease control was achieved in around 28%.

Beyond this particular receptor, the publication reports: Increased serum interferon-beta after radiation, together with early dynamic changes in blood T cell clones, were reported to be the strongest predictors of response. After treatment with radiotherapy and ipilimumab, TCR clones that originated in tumors expanded in peripheral blood.

Library prep was done by the immunoSEQ multiplex PCR assay. TCRdb re-hosts the immuneACCESS table, in-frame sequences only. Its copies lack some clones; in the studies checked, an unresolved V gene accounts for under half of them, and the cause for the rest is not known. In this sample the table shows about 84,000 clones, 72% of which occur a single time. The ten biggest clones cover more than 12% of the sample. The study tested focal radiation therapy combined with CTLA-4 blockade (ipilimumab) in patients with chemo-refractory metastatic non-small-cell lung cancer. The chain is encoded by TRBV13 joined to TRBJ2-2, with the D gene too uncertain to name. The specimen was peripheral blood, collected from a patient treated with radiotherapy plus ipilimumab. The clonotype originates from a human donor with non-small cell lung cancer that progressed on radiotherapy plus ipilimumab. The encoded CDR3 is CASSSTGNTGELFF. Here is the DNA: TGTGCCAGCAGCTCGACGGGGAACACCGGGGAGCTGTTTTTT.